This T cell receptor (beta chain) was sequenced for a study of blood T cell repertoires in COVID-19. In the study overall: Material from acute and convalescent COVID-19 was sourced from the United States, Italy and Spain. PBMCs, B-cell-depleted T cells, or T cells provided the cDNA or gDNA that made up the material.

CDR1 and CDR2 (germline): SGDLS, YYNGEE. V lost 3 bases and J 4 bases, leaving 13 bases between the germline ends. This CDR3 has 15 amino acids. Data came from immunoSEQ multiplex PCR; TCRdb stores just in-frame clones and leaves some out. In the table there are around 270,000 clones, around 89% of which are singletons. This TCR came from a man aged 40-49 years with acute or convalescent COVID-19. Sequenced material: peripheral blood. The V and J genes are TRBV9 and TRBJ1-4; a possible D gene is TRBD1 (6 bases). CDR3 in DNA: TGTGCCAGCAGCGGCCAGGACAGATTTAATGAAAAACTGTTTTTT. Its protein product is CASSGQDRFNEKLFF.